This T cell receptor (beta chain) was recorded in a study of blood T cells in healthy people across ages. General study findings and limits: Age showed a roughly linear inverse relationship with TCR beta diversity per million T cells.

A J-beta primer mix and a sample-barcoded 5' primer were used in a second PCR of roughly 6 to 12 cycles. Every molecule of cDNA carried a tag from a template-switch adaptor with 12 random nucleotides. Every sample gave at least 2.5 million paired-end reads containing CDR3. TCRdb used MiXCR to reprocess the 5' RACE reads, holding one entry per CDR3 protein. The repertoire includes around 1,100,000 distinct CDR3 sequences, more than 30% of them detected once, and around 14% sits in the top ten. Comments on this clonotype: Its antigen is currently unknown.

The sample taken for sequencing was blood. The clonotype comes from a young man in good health.

For the CDR3, the DNA is TGCGCCAGCGCTATTATACCAAGCTCCTACAATGAGCAGTTCTTC. It yields the protein CASAIIPSSYNEQFF. The rearrangement links TRBV5-1 to TRBJ2-1; D gene ambiguous. Germline V gene sequence: CDR1 SGHRS, CDR2 YFSETQ. The ends were cut back, 7 bases at V and 0 bases at J, with 14 bases in the middle. The CDR3 consists of 15 residues.